This T cell receptor beta chain was retrieved from a study of blood T cell repertoires in COVID-19. This CDR3 has 14 residues. Per the germline V gene, CDR1 is SNHLY and CDR2 is FYNNEI. V dropped 6 bases and J dropped 2 bases, with 11 bases sitting between them. Sequenced by immunoSEQ multiplex PCR; TCRdb stores in-frame clones only, minus some. The sample shows more than 250,000 clones, 85% to 90% of them seen only once. The clonotype originates from a woman between 50 and 59 years old with COVID-19, enrolled during active disease. The sequenced sample consisted of peripheral blood. V gene TRBV2 combines with J gene TRBJ1-5; D gene uncertain. The DNA of the CDR3 is TGTGCCAGCAGGCCTCATCAGGGCAATCAGCCCCAGCATTTT. Amino acid sequence: CASRPHQGNQPQHF.